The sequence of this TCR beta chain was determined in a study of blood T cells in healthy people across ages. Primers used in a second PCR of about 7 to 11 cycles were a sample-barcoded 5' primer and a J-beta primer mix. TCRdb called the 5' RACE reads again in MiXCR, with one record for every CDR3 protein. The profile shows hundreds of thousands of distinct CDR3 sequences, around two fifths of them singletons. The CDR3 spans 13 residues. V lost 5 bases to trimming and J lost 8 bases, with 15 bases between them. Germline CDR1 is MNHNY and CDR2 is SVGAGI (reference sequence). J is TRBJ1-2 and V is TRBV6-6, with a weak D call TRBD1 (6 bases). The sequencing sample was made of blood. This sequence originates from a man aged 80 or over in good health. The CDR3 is CASSDAQGTGYTF. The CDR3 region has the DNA TGTGCCAGCAGTGACGCCCAGGGGACCGGCTACACCTTC.